This T cell receptor (beta chain) is from a study of control samples from healthy donors and cancer patients. Profiled with immunoSEQ multiplex PCR; TCRdb holds only in-frame clones, not every one. In the table there are about 140,000 clones, 70% to 90% of which are singletons. V lost 0 bases and J 7 bases, leaving 14 bases between the germline ends. The CDR3 is 16 amino acids. CDR1 and CDR2 from the germline V gene are SGHKS and YYEKEE (reference sequence). The sequenced sample consisted of blood. This TCR was recovered from a man younger than 35 in good health. V is TRBV5-5 and J is TRBJ1-6, with D possibly being TRBD1 (5 bases). In DNA, the CDR3 is TGTGCCAGCAGCTTGGGCGGGGGGACCCCGAATTCACCCCTCCACTTT. Protein sequence: CASSLGGGTPNSPLHF.